This is a list of T cell receptor beta chains from one sample in a study of blood T cell repertoires in COVID-19. The repertoire was sequenced with immunoSEQ multiplex PCR; TCRdb's copy has only in-frame clones and lacks some. The sample includes fewer than 200,000 clones, around 90% seen only once; the top ten take 2% to 3%. Material for sequencing was peripheral blood. The receptor source for this set is an elderly woman with COVID-19, enrolled during active disease. The CDR3 runs from the conserved cysteine through the conserved F or W. D genes are given only for firm matches. Clone size appears in some rows only: once, few, many, or a class for an expanded clone.

>TRBD1|TRBJ1-6|NA|TRBV5-6
CASSLRGLGSPLHF
TGTGCCAGCAGCTTGAGGGGGCTGGGGTCACCCCTCCACTTT
>NA|TRBJ2-1|NA|TRBV9
CASSATAPDEQFF
TGTGCCAGCAGCGCGACAGCGCCGGATGAGCAGTTCTTC
>TRBD1|TRBJ1-2|many|TRBV12-3/TRBV12-4
CASSLTGAIGYTF
TGTGCCAGCAGTTTAACAGGGGCCATTGGCTACACCTTC
>NA|TRBJ2-5|NA|TRBV4-1
CASSQVWCIGDFCPHQETQYF
TGCGCCAGCAGCCAAGTTTGGTGTATCGGGGATTTTTGTCCCCACCAAGAGACCCAGTACTTC
>NA|TRBJ1-2|NA|TRBV28
CASSLFQGSYGYTF
TGTGCCAGCAGTTTATTCCAGGGAAGCTATGGCTACACCTTC
>NA|TRBJ1-1|few|TRBV6-4
CASSVGENTEAFF
TGTGCCAGCAGTGTGGGAGAGAACACTGAAGCTTTCTTT
>NA|TRBJ1-1|once|TRBV5-4
CASSLDQDLVTEAFF
TGTGCCAGCAGCTTGGATCAGGATCTGGTCACTGAAGCTTTCTTT
>TRBD1|TRBJ2-3|NA|TRBV5-1
CASRNDRDRVIDTQYF
TGCGCCAGCAGAAATGACCGGGACAGGGTTATAGATACGCAGTATTTT
>TRBD2|TRBJ2-3|NA|TRBV5-6
CASSLVGGNTDTQYF
TGTGCCAGCAGCTTGGTGGGGGGGAACACAGATACGCAGTATTTT
>TRBD1|TRBJ1-2|few|TRBV19
CATLLSRGRGGYTF
TGTGCCACCCTACTATCCAGGGGGAGAGGTGGCTACACCTTC
>NA|TRBJ1-6|NA|TRBV7-2
CASSLVPQGSVGSPLHF
TGTGCCAGCAGCTTAGTGCCCCAGGGGTCAGTAGGTTCACCCCTCCACTTT
>NA|TRBJ2-2|NA|TRBV29-1
CSVTTWGAGTGELFF
TGCAGCGTTACTACTTGGGGAGCGGGCACCGGGGAGCTGTTTTTT
>TRBD1|TRBJ1-3|once|TRBV6-2/TRBV6-3
CASSDRVRSGNTIYF
TGTGCCAGCAGTGACAGGGTTCGCTCTGGAAACACCATATATTTT
>TRBD1|TRBJ2-6|NA|TRBV6-6
CASNQGGTGANVLTF
TGTGCCAGCAACCAAGGGGGCACCGGGGCCAACGTCCTGACTTTC
>NA|TRBJ2-7|once|TRBV7-8
CASSLGASAYEQYF
TGTGCCAGCAGCTTAGGGGCCTCCGCCTACGAGCAGTACTTC
>NA|TRBJ1-2|NA|TRBV11-1
CASSPAGYDYGYTF
TGTGCCAGCAGCCCTGCAGGGTATGACTATGGCTACACCTTC
>TRBD1|TRBJ1-4|once|TRBV18
CASSRGTVEKLFF
TGTGCCAGCTCACGGGGGACAGTTGAAAAACTGTTTTTT
>TRBD1|TRBJ1-5|once|TRBV7-2
CASGTSTDRGQPQHF
TGTGCCAGCGGCACTTCTACGGACAGGGGTCAGCCCCAGCATTTT
>NA|TRBJ2-5|NA|TRBV7-9
CASSLAGRIETQYF
TGTGCCAGCAGCTTAGCGGGCAGGATCGAGACCCAGTACTTC
>NA|TRBJ2-2|NA|TRBV11-2
CASSFAGSHAGELFF
TGTGCCAGCAGCTTCGCGGGGAGCCATGCCGGGGAGCTGTTTTTT
>TRBD2|TRBJ2-1|NA|TRBV6-5
CASSPSGRAYNEQFF
TGTGCCAGCAGTCCTAGCGGGAGGGCCTACAATGAGCAGTTCTTC
>TRBD1|TRBJ2-7|NA|TRBV19
CASSPTGGGEQYF
TGTGCCAGTAGCCCGACAGGGGGCGGGGAGCAGTACTTC
>NA|TRBJ1-2|few|TRBV5-1
CASSLERGRGYGYTF
TGCGCCAGCAGCTTGGAGCGGGGGCGAGGATATGGCTACACCTTC
>TRBD2|TRBJ2-1|NA|TRBV9
CASRPTSGSGGYNEQFF
TGTGCCAGCAGGCCGACTAGCGGGAGCGGAGGCTACAATGAGCAGTTCTTC
>TRBD1|TRBJ2-7|NA|TRBV29-1
CSVEEGRGGRSYEQYF
TGCAGCGTTGAAGAAGGTCGAGGGGGCAGGTCCTACGAGCAGTACTTC
>TRBD2|TRBJ2-1|NA|TRBV10-3
CASSFGTSGENEQFF
TGTGCCAGTTCATTCGGGACTAGCGGAGAAAATGAGCAGTTCTTC
>NA|TRBJ2-1|NA|TRBV14
CASSNYRGGSTNNEQFF
TGTGCCAGCAGCAACTATCGCGGAGGCTCAACTAACAATGAGCAGTTCTTC
>TRBD1|TRBJ1-6|NA|TRBV9
CASSVTGDSPLHF
TGTGCCAGCAGCGTAACAGGGGATTCACCCCTCCACTTT
>NA|TRBJ1-6|NA|TRBV18
CASSPGLGGSSNSPLHF
TGTGCCAGCTCACCCGGTCTTGGCGGCAGTTCGAATTCACCCCTCCACTTT
>NA|TRBJ2-7|NA|TRBV10-1
CAVPGHYEQYF
TGCGCCGTACCGGGACACTACGAGCAGTACTTC
>NA|TRBJ1-3|NA|TRBV5-6
CASSLGAGRAGNTIYF
TGTGCCAGCAGCTTGGGGGCAGGGAGGGCTGGAAACACCATATATTTT
>TRBD2|TRBJ2-1|NA|TRBV5-5
CASSLGGLAGDNEQFF
TGTGCCAGCAGCTTGGGCGGACTAGCGGGAGATAATGAGCAGTTCTTC
>TRBD1|TRBJ1-6|NA|TRBV12-3/TRBV12-4
CASSGQGNSPLHF
TGTGCCAGCAGCGGACAGGGGAATTCACCCCTCCACTTT
>NA|TRBJ1-6|NA|TRBV5-1
CASSLEPGGFFSPLHF
TGCGCCAGCAGCTTGGAACCAGGAGGGTTTTTTTCACCCCTCCACTTT
>NA|TRBJ2-3|NA|TRBV7-8
CASSLSSRPTDTQYF
TGTGCCAGCAGCTTAAGCAGCAGGCCCACAGATACGCAGTATTTT
>TRBD1|TRBJ1-1|NA|TRBV10-3
CAISEPGQGAFF
TGTGCCATCAGTGAGCCAGGACAGGGAGCTTTCTTT
>TRBD1|TRBJ1-2|NA|TRBV6-2/TRBV6-3
CASSPVMDRAIGYTF
TGTGCCAGCAGTCCCGTCATGGACAGGGCAATTGGCTACACCTTC
>TRBD1|TRBJ2-1|NA|TRBV28
CASSRQGVRNEQFF
TGTGCCAGCAGTCGACAGGGGGTTAGGAATGAGCAGTTCTTC
>TRBD2|TRBJ2-1|NA|TRBV5-1
CASSRGGAQDNEQFF
TGCGCCAGCAGCCGCGGGGGGGCGCAGGACAATGAGCAGTTCTTC
>NA|TRBJ2-7|few|TRBV2
CASSLIVVHEQYF
TGTGCCAGCAGTTTAATAGTAGTCCACGAGCAGTACTTC
>TRBD2|TRBJ2-5|NA|TRBV7-9
CASSLLAGGPGETQYF
TGTGCCAGCAGCCTACTAGCGGGAGGGCCCGGGGAGACCCAGTACTTC
>TRBD1|TRBJ1-6|NA|TRBV6-5
CASHGQAGNSPLHF
TGTGCCAGCCATGGACAGGCTGGGAATTCACCCCTCCACTTT
>NA|TRBJ1-5|NA|TRBV28
CASSPSGQPQHF
TGTGCCAGCAGTCCCTCGGGTCAGCCCCAGCATTTT
>NA|TRBJ1-2|NA|TRBV6-2/TRBV6-3
CASSYNTYGYTF
TGTGCCAGCAGTTACAACACCTATGGCTACACCTTC
>TRBD1|TRBJ1-2|NA|TRBV18
CASSLYRGQNYGYTF
TGTGCCAGCTCACTCTACAGGGGCCAGAACTATGGCTACACCTTC
>NA|TRBJ1-1|NA|TRBV5-1
CASSLDRNTEAFF
TGCGCCAGCAGCTTGGACAGGAACACTGAAGCTTTCTTT
>NA|TRBJ1-2|NA|TRBV6-1
CASSESPGYGYTF
TGTGCCAGCAGTGAATCTCCAGGCTATGGCTACACCTTC
>NA|TRBJ1-4|few|TRBV15
CATSVQGGNEKLFF
TGTGCCACCAGCGTACAGGGTGGGAATGAAAAACTGTTTTTT
>TRBD1|TRBJ1-4|NA|TRBV2
CASKNDRGSEKLFF
TGTGCCAGCAAAAATGACAGGGGCAGCGAAAAACTGTTTTTT
>TRBD1|TRBJ2-4|NA|TRBV2
CASRDRAFKNIQYF
TGTGCCAGCAGGGACAGGGCCTTCAAAAACATTCAGTACTTC
>TRBD1|TRBJ2-7|NA|TRBV19
CASSKGTGSVLRQQYF
TGTGCCAGTAGTAAAGGGACAGGCTCTGTTCTACGGCAGCAGTACTTC
>TRBD2|TRBJ2-3|NA|TRBV19
CASSSGTSGLTDTQYF
TGTGCCAGTAGTTCAGGGACTAGCGGACTCACAGATACGCAGTATTTT
>NA|TRBJ1-4|NA|TRBV7-8
CASSDPTATNEKLFF
TGTGCCAGCAGCGATCCGACAGCAACTAATGAAAAACTGTTTTTT
>TRBD1|TRBJ1-6|NA|TRBV6-5
CASSYSRQGRPPLHF
TGTGCCAGCAGTTACTCGCGACAGGGAAGGCCACCCCTCCACTTT
>NA|TRBJ1-1|few|TRBV3-1/TRBV3-2
CASSQGRTEMNTEAFF
TGTGCCAGCAGCCAAGGGAGGACAGAGATGAACACTGAAGCTTTCTTT
>TRBD2|TRBJ2-2|NA|TRBV11-2
CASSLGAGGPIGELFF
TGTGCCAGCAGCTTAGGGGCGGGAGGGCCTATCGGGGAGCTGTTTTTT
>TRBD1|TRBJ1-2|NA|TRBV7-9
CASSFPQGHGYTF
TGTGCCAGCAGCTTCCCACAGGGGCATGGCTACACCTTC